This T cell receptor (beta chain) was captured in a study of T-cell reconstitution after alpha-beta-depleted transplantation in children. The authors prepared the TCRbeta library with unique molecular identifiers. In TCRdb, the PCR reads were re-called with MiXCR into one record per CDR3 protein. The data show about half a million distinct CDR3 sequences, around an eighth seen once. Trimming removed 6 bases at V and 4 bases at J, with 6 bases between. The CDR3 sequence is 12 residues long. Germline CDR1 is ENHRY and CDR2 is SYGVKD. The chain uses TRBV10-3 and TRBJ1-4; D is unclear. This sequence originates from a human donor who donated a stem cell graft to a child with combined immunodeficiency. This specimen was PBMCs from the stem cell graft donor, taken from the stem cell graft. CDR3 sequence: CAISARNEKLFF. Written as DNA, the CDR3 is TGTGCCATCAGCGCCCGTAATGAAAAACTGTTTTTT.